A selection of T cell receptor beta chains follows, all from one sample in a study of blood T cell repertoires in COVID-19. Here immunoSEQ multiplex PCR was the method, and the copy in TCRdb shows in-frame clones only, minus some. Among 55,000 to 65,000 clones listed, around nine tenths were seen once. Sequenced material: peripheral blood. These receptors were collected from a man aged 55 to 69 with acute or convalescent COVID-19. CDR3s include the opening cysteine and the closing phenylalanine or tryptophan. A D gene is named only where the DNA matches it firmly. Not every row has a clone size; where given, it reads once, few, many or a size class.

few TRBJ2-7 TRBV7-8 NA CASSLWAESSYEQYF TGTGCCAGCAGCTTATGGGCAGAGAGCTCCTACGAGCAGTACTTC
NA TRBJ2-7 TRBV7-9 TRBD2 CASNEAGGPSYEQYF TGTGCCAGCAACGAAGCGGGAGGGCCCTCCTACGAGCAGTACTTC
once TRBJ2-7 TRBV5-1 TRBD1 CASSSGSRDRPYEQYF TGCGCCAGCAGCTCCGGGTCACGGGACAGACCCTACGAGCAGTACTTC
once TRBJ1-5 TRBV18 NA CASSPGGDSNQPQHF TGTGCCAGCTCACCGGGAGGGGATAGCAATCAGCCCCAGCATTTT
NA TRBJ1-1 TRBV29-1 NA CSVERGRAFF TGCAGCGTTGAACGGGGTAGGGCTTTCTTT
NA TRBJ1-5 TRBV15 NA CATSRGGSNQPQHF TGTGCCACCAGCAGAGGCGGTTCCAATCAGCCCCAGCATTTT
NA TRBJ2-7 TRBV12-2 NA CASRVHRLLRSWAYEQYF TGTGCAAGTCGCGTGCATCGGCTATTGAGGTCTTGGGCCTACGAGCAGTACTTC
NA TRBJ2-2 TRBV7-3 NA CASSSRGIAGELFF TGTGCCAGCAGCTCCAGGGGAATCGCCGGGGAGCTGTTTTTT
NA TRBJ2-7 TRBV2 TRBD2 CASRDPGLRIYEQYF TGTGCCAGCAGAGATCCGGGACTACGCATCTACGAGCAGTACTTC
once TRBJ2-7 TRBV5-1 NA CASSFNTGTYEQYF TGCGCCAGCAGCTTTAATACAGGGACCTACGAGCAGTACTTC
NA TRBJ2-2 TRBV11-2 NA CASSLVSKEVSLNTGELFF TGTGCCAGCAGCTTAGTATCTAAAGAAGTCTCCCTTAACACCGGGGAGCTGTTTTTT
NA TRBJ2-3 TRBV5-1 NA CASSTEPSTDTQYF TGCGCCAGCAGCACCGAGCCTAGCACAGATACGCAGTATTTT
NA TRBJ2-2 TRBV19 TRBD2 CASRVSSGRAAGELFF TGTGCCAGTAGAGTCTCTAGCGGGAGGGCCGCCGGGGAGCTGTTTTTT
NA TRBJ2-3 TRBV9 NA CASSAAAGQSTDTQYF TGTGCCAGCAGCGCCGCCGCGGGACAGAGCACAGATACGCAGTATTTT
NA TRBJ2-7 TRBV7-9 TRBD1 CASSLIRTGGSYEQYF TGTGCCAGCAGCTTGATCCGGACAGGGGGGTCCTACGAGCAGTACTTC
NA TRBJ1-3 TRBV14 NA CASSQDRHPGNTIYF TGTGCCAGCAGCCAAGATCGACACCCTGGAAACACCATATATTTT